This T cell receptor beta chain was sequenced for a study of shared clonotypes between healthy human individuals. Across the whole study: CD8 memory received one plate per donor, CD8 naive two, CD4 memory three and CD4 naive three. Points from the study as a whole: When naive CD4 clonotypes were compared across a few donors, around 4.6% were shared.

Every subset's genomic DNA went evenly onto several immunoSEQ plates. Profiled with immunoSEQ multiplex PCR; TCRdb holds only in-frame clones, not every one. This table has 600,000 to 750,000 clones, about 90% appearing once. Concerning this clone itself: Antigen specificity is unknown.

CDR1 and CDR2 from the germline V gene are MNHEY and SMNVEV (reference sequence). Trimming pared 1 base from V and 1 base from J, leaving 13 bases between. The CDR3 contains 16 residues. The TCR comes from a man aged 18 to 29 in good health. Some clones in this sample may be carry-over from other donors' samples. This rearrangement joins TRBV27 to TRBJ1-1; D unclear. The sequenced sample was memory CD8+ T cells from PBMCs. Subset in this sample: CD45RO+ cells pooled with CCR7-negative TemRA cells. The CDR3 is CASSLYQPGRNTEAFF. The CDR3 nucleotides are TGTGCCAGCAGTTTATATCAGCCGGGCCGGAACACTGAAGCTTTCTTT.